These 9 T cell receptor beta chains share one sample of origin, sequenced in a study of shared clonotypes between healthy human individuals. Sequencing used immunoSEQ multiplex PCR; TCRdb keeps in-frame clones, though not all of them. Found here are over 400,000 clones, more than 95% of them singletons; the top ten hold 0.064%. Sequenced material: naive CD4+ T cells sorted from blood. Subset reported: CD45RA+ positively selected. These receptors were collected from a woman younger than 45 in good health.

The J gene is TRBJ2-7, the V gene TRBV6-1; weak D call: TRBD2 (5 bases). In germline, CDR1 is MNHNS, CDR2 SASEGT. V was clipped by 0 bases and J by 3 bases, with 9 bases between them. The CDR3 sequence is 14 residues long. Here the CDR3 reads CASSEARELYEQYF. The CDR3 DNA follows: TGTGCCAGCAGTGAAGCCCGGGAACTCTACGAGCAGTACTTC.

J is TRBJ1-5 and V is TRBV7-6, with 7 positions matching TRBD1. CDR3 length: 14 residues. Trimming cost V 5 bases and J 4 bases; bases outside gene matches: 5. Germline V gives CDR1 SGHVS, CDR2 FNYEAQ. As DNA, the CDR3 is TGTGCCAGCAGCAACTCAGGGGGTAATCAGCCCCAGCATTTT. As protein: CASSNSGGNQPQHF. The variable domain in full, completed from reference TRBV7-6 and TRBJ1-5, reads GAGVSQSPRYKVTKRGQDVALRCDPISGHVSLYWYRQALGQGPEFLTYFNYEAQQDKSGLPNDRFSAERPEGSISTLTIQRTEQRDSAMYRCASSNSGGNQPQHFGDGTRLSIL.

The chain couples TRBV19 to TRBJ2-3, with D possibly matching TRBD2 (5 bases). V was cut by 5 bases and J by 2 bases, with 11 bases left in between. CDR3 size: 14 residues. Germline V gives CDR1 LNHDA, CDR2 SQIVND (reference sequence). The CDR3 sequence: CASSLAGNTDTQYF. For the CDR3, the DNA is TGTGCCAGTAGTCTCGCCGGGAACACAGATACGCAGTATTTT. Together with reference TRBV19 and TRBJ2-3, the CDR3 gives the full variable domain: DGGITQSPKYLFRKEGQNVTLSCEQNLNHDAMYWYRQDPGQGLRLIYYSQIVNDFQKGDIAEGYSVSREKKESFPLTVTSAQKNPTAFYLCASSLAGNTDTQYFGPGTRLTVL.

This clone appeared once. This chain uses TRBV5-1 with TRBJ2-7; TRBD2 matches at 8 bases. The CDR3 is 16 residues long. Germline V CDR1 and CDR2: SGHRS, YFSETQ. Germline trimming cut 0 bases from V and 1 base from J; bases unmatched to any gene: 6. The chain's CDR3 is CASSLGRAGASYEQYF. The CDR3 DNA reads TGCGCCAGCAGCTTGGGAAGAGCGGGAGCGTCCTACGAGCAGTACTTC.

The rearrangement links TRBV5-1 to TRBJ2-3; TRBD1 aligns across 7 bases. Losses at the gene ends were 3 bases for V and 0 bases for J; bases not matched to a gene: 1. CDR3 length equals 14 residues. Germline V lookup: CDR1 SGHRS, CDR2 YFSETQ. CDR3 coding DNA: TGCGCCAGCAGCTGGGACAGAAGCACAGATACGCAGTATTTT. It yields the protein CASSWDRSTDTQYF.

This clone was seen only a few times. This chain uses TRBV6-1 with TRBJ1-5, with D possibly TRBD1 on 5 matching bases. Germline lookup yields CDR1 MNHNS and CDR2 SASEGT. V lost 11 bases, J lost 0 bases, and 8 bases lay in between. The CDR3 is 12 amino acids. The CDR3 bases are TGTGCCGAGGGGAATAGCAATCAGCCCCAGCATTTT. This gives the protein CAEGNSNQPQHF.

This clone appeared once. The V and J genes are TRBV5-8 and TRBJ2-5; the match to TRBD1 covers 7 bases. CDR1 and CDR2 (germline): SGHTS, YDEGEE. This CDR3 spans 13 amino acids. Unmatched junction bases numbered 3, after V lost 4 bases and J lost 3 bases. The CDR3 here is CASSVGQKETQYF. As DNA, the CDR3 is TGTGCCAGCAGCGTGGGACAGAAAGAGACCCAGTACTTC.

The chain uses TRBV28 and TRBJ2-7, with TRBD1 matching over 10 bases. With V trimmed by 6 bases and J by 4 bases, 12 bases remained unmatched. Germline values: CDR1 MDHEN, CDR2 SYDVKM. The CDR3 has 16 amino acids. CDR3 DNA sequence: TGTGCCAGCAGCTTCACTCCTCCGGGACAGGGGTACGAGCAGTACTTC. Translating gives CASSFTPPGQGYEQYF. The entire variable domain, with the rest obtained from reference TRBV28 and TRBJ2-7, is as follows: DVKVTQSSRYLVKRTGEKVFLECVQDMDHENMFWYRQDPGLGLRLIYFSYDVKMKEKGDIPEGYSVSREKKERFSLILESASTNQTSMYLCASSFTPPGQGYEQYFGPGTRLTVT.

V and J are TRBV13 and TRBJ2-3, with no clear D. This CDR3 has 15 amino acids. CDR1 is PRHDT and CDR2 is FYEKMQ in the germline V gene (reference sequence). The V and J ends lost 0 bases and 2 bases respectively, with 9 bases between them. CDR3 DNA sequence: TGTGCCAGCAGCTTAGGACGGAGATTCACAGATACGCAGTATTTT. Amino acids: CASSLGRRFTDTQYF. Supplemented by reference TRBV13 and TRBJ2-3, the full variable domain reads AAGVIQSPRHLIKEKRETATLKCYPIPRHDTVYWYQQGPGQDPQFLISFYEKMQSDKGSIPDRFSAQQFSDYHSELNMSSLELGDSALYFCASSLGRRFTDTQYFGPGTRLTVL.